This section outlines one T cell receptor beta chain sequence together with its context. Its antigen is unidentified. PCR primers comprised 60 Vbeta and 13 Jbeta primers. Only in-frame clones appear in the TCRdb table, and some are missing; sequencing was by immunoSEQ multiplex PCR. Counted here are approximately 160,000 clones, approximately 84% occurring once; the ten biggest clones make up 4.5% to 5.5%. This entry belongs to a study of cytomegalovirus exposure and HLA in healthy donors. Turning to the study itself: Researchers previously reported finding roughly 120 million unique TCR beta sequences from roughly 170 million T cells.

The study, taken as a whole, reports: Earlier analysis looked at TCR beta V segments, and most were productive about 87% or about 30% of the time. An analysis was carried out at a later point. It showed that HLA-associated TCR beta chains were more clonally expanded than equally common non-associated chains.

The receptor's source is a girl between 5 and 17 years old in good health and CMV-seropositive. The sample comprised PBMCs.

CDR3: CASSLGEGTWYSNQPQHF. Here the CDR3 DNA reads TGTGCCAGCAGCTTGGGAGAGGGTACATGGTATAGCAATCAGCCCCAGCATTTT. This chain links TRBV5-5 with TRBJ1-5; D unclear. Germline CDR1 and CDR2: SGHKS and YYEKEE (reference sequence). This CDR3 has 18 residues. V was pared by 0 bases and J by 0 bases, with 16 bases between.